This entry lists 10 T cell receptor beta chains sequenced from one sample in a study of regulatory T cells in long-lasting Graves disease. Arm-PCR of CDR3 regions and iRepertoire HTBI primers were the basis on which TCR beta libraries were built. TCRdb reprocessed the multiplex PCR reads with MiXCR, giving one entry per CDR3 protein. The sample includes 400,000 to 500,000 distinct CDR3 sequences, roughly 15% of them seen just once. Time point indicated: newly diagnosed GD, antithyroid drugs for less than 3 months. Construction of the TCR library relied on RNA isolated from PBMCs. These data are also associated with another study on T cells in Graves' hyperthyroidism and ophthalmopathy.

Sequencing was performed on peripheral blood mononuclear cells (PBMCs), taken at new diagnosis, from a patient treated with antithyroid drugs. Receptor source: a woman aged 25 to 39 with Graves disease.

At least ten counts were recorded for this clonotype. CDR3 coding DNA: TGTGCCAGCAGTTTGATGGCCAAAAACATTCAGTACTTC. Translation: CASSLMAKNIQYF. This chain joins TRBV28 and TRBJ2-4; no definite D call. The V gene lost 3 bases and the J gene lost 1 base, with 4 bases spanning the gap. Per the germline V gene, CDR1 is MDHEN and CDR2 is SYDVKM. The CDR3 has 13 amino acids.

This clonotype was counted at least ten times. The chain carries TRBV30 and TRBJ1-1; 7 bases are a match to TRBD1. CDR3 length: 15 residues. The junction had 13 bases not matched to a gene; V was cut back by 4 bases and J by 5 bases. CDR1 GTSNPN and CDR2 SVGIG come from the germline V gene (reference sequence). CDR3 region: CAWKGRGERRTEAFF. CDR3 coding DNA: TGTGCCTGGAAGGGCAGGGGGGAGAGACGTACTGAAGCTTTCTTT. Filled out from reference TRBV30 and TRBJ1-1, the complete variable domain reads SQTIHQWPATLVQPVGSPLSLECTVEGTSNPNLYWYRQAAGRGLQLLFYSVGIGQISSEVPQNLSASRPQDRQFILSSKKLLLSDSGFYLCAWKGRGERRTEAFFGQGTRLTVV.

As regards this clonotype: A far larger clone is off by one base, so a read error is likely. The gene calls are TRBV19 and TRBJ2-1, with 7 bases that match TRBD2. The CDR3 sequence is 17 residues long. Germline CDR1 reads LNHDA; CDR2 reads SQIVND (reference sequence). Trimming cost V 3 bases and J 10 bases; bases outside gene matches: 18. The CDR3 region is CASSISPGASGGNEQFF. In nucleotides, the CDR3 is TGTGCCAGTAGTATCTCACCCGGCGCTAGCGGCGGGAACGAGCAGTTCTTC.

This clonotype was detected many times. The rearrangement uses TRBV3-1 and TRBJ2-7; D is ambiguous. The ends were cut back, 4 bases at V and 3 bases at J, with 13 bases in the middle. CDR1 and CDR2 (germline): LGHDT, YNNKEL (reference sequence). The CDR3 is 14 amino acids. The CDR3: CASSLRQAYYEQYF. The CDR3 DNA reads as TGTGCCAGCAGCCTCCGCCAGGCCTACTACGAGCAGTACTTC.

This clonotype has ten or more counts. The CDR3 DNA reads TGTGCCAGCAGCGGGGGACAGGAGTACTTC. Amino acid sequence: CASSGGQEYF. This chain links TRBV2 with TRBJ2-7, with 8 bases aligning to TRBD1. The V gene end was trimmed by 6 bases and the J gene end by 11 bases; junction bases not matched to a gene: 3. The CDR3 covers 10 residues. CDR1 is SNHLY, CDR2 FYNNEI, per germline.

This clonotype has only a few counts. The V call is TRBV2, the J call TRBJ1-1; D is ambiguous. V dropped 2 bases and J dropped 10 bases, with 14 bases sitting between them. This CDR3 has 13 residues. In germline, CDR1 is SNHLY, CDR2 FYNNEI. The CDR3 region is CASSEWVRAGAFF. In nucleotides, the CDR3 is TGTGCCAGCAGTGAATGGGTTCGGGCTGGAGCTTTCTTT.

In its sample, this clonotype was seen once. One end of the junction does not line up with germline, which may come from a read error. V and J are TRBV7-9 and TRBJ2-2, with D tentatively TRBD1 (5 bases). In germline, CDR1 is SEHNR, CDR2 FQNEAQ (reference sequence). This CDR3 contains 16 residues. The DNA for the CDR3 is TGTGCCAGCAGCCCCCGCTGGGGCGCGAACACCGAGGAGCTGTTTTTT. This codes for CASSPRWGANTEELFF.

This clonotype was seen at least ten times. The chain couples TRBV30 to TRBJ1-1; no reliable D call. Trimming pared 0 bases from V and 1 base from J, leaving 6 bases between. Per germline, CDR1 GTSNPN and CDR2 SVGIG (reference sequence). This CDR3 comprises 13 residues. CDR3 sequence reads: CAWSVSQNTEAFF. CDR3 in DNA: TGTGCCTGGAGTGTATCCCAGAACACTGAAGCTTTCTTT.

The rearrangement uses TRBV7-8 and TRBJ1-1, with 9 bases identical to TRBD1. Germline lookup yields CDR1 SGHVS and CDR2 FQNEAQ. Trimming at V came to 4 bases and at J to 2 bases, leaving 8 bases not matched to a gene. The CDR3 totals 16 residues. The CDR3 sequence: CASSSNRDRENTEAFF. The CDR3 bases are TGTGCCAGCAGCTCCAACCGGGACAGGGAAAACACTGAAGCTTTCTTT.

This clonotype was seen ten or more times. The V gene is TRBV7-3, the J gene TRBJ2-5, with 10 bases fitting TRBD1. V gave up 5 bases and J gave up 4 bases; unmatched junction bases: 4. CDR3 length: 14 amino acids. Germline CDR1 is SGHTA and CDR2 is FQGTGA. The CDR3 sequence is CASSVRDRGETQYF. The CDR3 DNA follows: TGTGCCAGCAGCGTAAGGGACAGGGGAGAGACCCAGTACTTC. The full variable domain, rest sourced from reference TRBV7-3 and TRBJ2-5, is GAGVSQTPSNKVTEKGKYVELRCDPISGHTALYWYRQSLGQGPEFLIYFQGTGAADDSGLPNDRFFAVRPEGSVSTLKIQRTERGDSAVYLCASSVRDRGETQYFGPGTRLLVL.